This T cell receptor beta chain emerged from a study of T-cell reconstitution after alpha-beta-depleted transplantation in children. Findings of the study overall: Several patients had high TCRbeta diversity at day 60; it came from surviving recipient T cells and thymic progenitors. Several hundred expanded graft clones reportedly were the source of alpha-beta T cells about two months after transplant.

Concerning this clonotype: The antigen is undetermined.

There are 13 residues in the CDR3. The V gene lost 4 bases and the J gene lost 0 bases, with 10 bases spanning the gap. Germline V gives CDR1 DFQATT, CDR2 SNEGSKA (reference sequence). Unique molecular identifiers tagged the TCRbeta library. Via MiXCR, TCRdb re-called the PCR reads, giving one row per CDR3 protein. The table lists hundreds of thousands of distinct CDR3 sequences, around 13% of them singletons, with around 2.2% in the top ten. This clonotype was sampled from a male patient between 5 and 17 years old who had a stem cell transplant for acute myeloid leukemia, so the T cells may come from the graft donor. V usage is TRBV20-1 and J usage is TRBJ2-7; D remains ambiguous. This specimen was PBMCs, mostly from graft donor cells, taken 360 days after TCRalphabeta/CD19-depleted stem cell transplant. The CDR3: CSAKLRYSYEQYF. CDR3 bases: TGCAGTGCTAAATTGAGGTACTCCTACGAGCAGTACTTC.